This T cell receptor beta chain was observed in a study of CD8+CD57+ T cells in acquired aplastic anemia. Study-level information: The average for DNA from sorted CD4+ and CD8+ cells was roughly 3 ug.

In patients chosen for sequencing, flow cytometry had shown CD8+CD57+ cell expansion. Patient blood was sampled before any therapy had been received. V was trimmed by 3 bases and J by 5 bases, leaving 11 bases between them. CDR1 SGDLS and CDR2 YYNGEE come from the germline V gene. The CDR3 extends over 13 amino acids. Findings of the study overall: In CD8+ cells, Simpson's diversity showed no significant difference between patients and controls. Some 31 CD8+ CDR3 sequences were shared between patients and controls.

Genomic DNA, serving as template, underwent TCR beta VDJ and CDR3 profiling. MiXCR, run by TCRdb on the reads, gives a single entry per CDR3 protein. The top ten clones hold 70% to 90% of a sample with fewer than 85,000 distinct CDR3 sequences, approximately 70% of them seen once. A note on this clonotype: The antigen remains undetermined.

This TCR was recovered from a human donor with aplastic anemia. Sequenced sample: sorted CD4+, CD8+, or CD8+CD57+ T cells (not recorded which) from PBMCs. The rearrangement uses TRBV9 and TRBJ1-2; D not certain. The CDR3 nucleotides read TGTGCCAGCAGCGCAATGACGGTATATGGCTACACCTTC. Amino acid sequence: CASSAMTVYGYTF.